The 4 T cell receptor beta chains reported below all come from one sample, sequenced in a study of T cell responses to AZD1222 COVID-19 vaccine. Measured with immunoSEQ multiplex PCR; TCRdb has only the in-frame clones, and not every one. The sample shows over 65,000 clones, just under 90% of them seen only once. Sequenced material: peripheral blood, taken on day 0 of AZD1222 vaccination. Source of these receptors: an adult in good health.

The rearrangement joins TRBV6-4 to TRBJ2-3; 9 nucleotides agree with TRBD2. The V gene's germline CDR1 is MRHNA and CDR2 SNTAGT. Trimming at V came to 4 bases and at J to 1 base, leaving 0 bases not matched to a gene. This CDR3 spans 14 amino acids. The CDR3, as DNA: TGTGCCAGCAGTGCTAGCGGGGGCACAGATACGCAGTATTTT. Amino acid sequence: CASSASGGTDTQYF.

V gene TRBV18 combines with J gene TRBJ1-1; 8 bases map to TRBD1. Trimming removed 6 bases from V and 1 base from J; junction bases left unmatched: 13. This CDR3 is 17 amino acids long. Germline loops: CDR1 KGHSH, CDR2 LQKENI. The CDR3 DNA sequence: TGTGCCAGCTCGACCCTTCCCACGGGACAGGAGAACACTGAAGCTTTCTTT. Translated: CASSTLPTGQENTEAFF.

The chain is built from TRBV7-2 and TRBJ1-1; D unclear. The CDR3 covers 15 residues. Trimming cost V 1 base and J 4 bases, with 13 bases left between them. Germline V gives CDR1 SGHTA, CDR2 FQGNSA. In nucleotides, the CDR3 is TGTGCCAGCAGCTTAGGTGGGTTTATGGGCACTGAAGCTTTCTTT. This sequence encodes CASSLGGFMGTEAFF.

The V call is TRBV5-1, the J call TRBJ2-2; D tentatively reads TRBD1 or TRBD2 (5 bases each). V shed 4 bases and J shed 1 base, with 8 bases lying between them. CDR3 length equals 14 residues. Germline V gene lookup returns CDR1 SGHRS and CDR2 YFSETQ. The CDR3 sequence is CASSRDGNTGELFF. DNA for the CDR3: TGCGCCAGCAGCAGGGACGGGAACACCGGGGAGCTGTTTTTT. Combining the CDR3 with reference TRBV5-1 and TRBJ2-2 gives the whole variable domain KAGVTQTPRYLIKTRGQQVTLSCSPISGHRSVSWYQQTPGQGLQFLFEYFSETQRNKGNFPGRFSGRQFSNSRSEMNVSTLELGDSALYLCASSRDGNTGELFFGEGSRLTVL.